This TCR beta chain stems from a study of T-cell reconstitution after alpha-beta-depleted transplantation in children. Losses at the gene ends were 7 bases for V and 2 bases for J; bases not matched to a gene: 4. The length of the CDR3 is 15 residues. Looked up from germline, CDR1 is KGHSH and CDR2 is LQKENI. Unique molecular identifiers featured in how the TCRbeta library was prepared. TCRdb processed the PCR reads anew with MiXCR; each CDR3 protein has one entry. The repertoire holds about 460,000 distinct CDR3 sequences, with over 9.5% as singletons. The input for sequencing was PBMCs, mostly from graft donor cells, taken 180 days after TCRalphabeta/CD19-depleted stem cell transplant. This rearrangement joins TRBV18 to TRBJ2-6, with 8 nucleotides matching TRBD1. The TCR was taken from a female patient aged 2-15 years who had a stem cell transplant for aplastic anemia, so the T cells may come from the graft donor. CDR3 sequence (DNA): TGTGCCAGCTTAATACAGGGGGCTGGGGCCAACGTCCTGACTTTC. Its protein is CASLIQGAGANVLTF. The full variable domain, with the rest looked up from reference TRBV18 and TRBJ2-6, is NAGVMQNPRHLVRRRGQEARLRCSPMKGHSHVYWYRQLPEEGLKFMVYLQKENIIDESGMPKERFSAEFPKEGPSILRIQQVVRGDSAAYFCASLIQGAGANVLTFGAGSRLTVL.